This TCR beta chain is from a study of CD8+ T cells in alopecia areata. Study details: Treated individuals took tofacitinib by mouth, 5 to 10 mg twice daily. Study-level findings and limits: Only a single nonresponder existed, so baseline CD8+ expansion links stay unclear.

Treatment given: oral pan-JAK inhibitor, 5-10 mg twice daily. Alopecia areata patients had lesional scalp punch biopsies and peripheral blood taken from them. Germline-derived CDR1 and CDR2 are MGHDK and SYGVNS. V gave up 4 bases and J gave up 2 bases, with 4 bases separating them. The CDR3 has 12 amino acids. Following RNA extraction, reverse transcription yielded cDNA that acted as the sequencing template. Method: immunoSEQ multiplex PCR; TCRdb's copy keeps in-frame clones and lacks some. Of roughly 120,000 clones listed, roughly 56% are singletons. There are a few counts of this clone. Its antigen is unidentified.

The J gene is TRBJ2-3, the V gene TRBV25-1; D remains unclear. The sequence was collected from a human donor with alopecia areata. The material was CD4+ T cells sorted from blood, obtained at week 24, from a patient treated with tofacitinib. The CDR3 DNA sequence: TGTGCCAGCAGTGGTTCCACAGATACGCAGTATTTT. This gives the protein CASSGSTDTQYF. Full variable domain (remainder filled in from reference TRBV25-1 and TRBJ2-3): EADIYQTPRYLVIGTGKKITLECSQTMGHDKMYWYQQDPGMELHLIHYSYGVNSTEKGDLSSESTVSRIRTEHFPLTLESARPSHTSQYLCASSGSTDTQYFGPGTRLTVL.